A selection of T cell receptor beta chains follows, all from one sample in a study of molecular identifiers for immune sequencing clone quantification. Using its own MiXCR run on the PCR reads, TCRdb lists one record per CDR3 protein. This table holds 40,000 to 45,000 distinct CDR3 sequences, over 15% found once. Sequences were obtained from naive CD8+ T cells from blood, with Jurkat cell RNA spiked in. The receptors originated from a human donor in good health. Some libraries in this study had Jurkat cell RNA spiked in. The conserved cysteine and the conserved F or W are not part of the CDR3 here. Each record gives: J gene, CDR3 length, V gene, CDR3 protein.

J gene: TRBJ2-7
CDR3 length: 12
V gene: TRBV27
CDR3 protein: ASAWTSGIYEQY

J gene: TRBJ2-7
CDR3 length: 11
V gene: TRBV7-9
CDR3 protein: ASSLTGSHEQY

J gene: TRBJ2-6
CDR3 length: 14
V gene: TRBV7-8
CDR3 protein: ASSYPDSSGANVLT

J gene: TRBJ2-7
CDR3 length: 13
V gene: TRBV6-5
CDR3 protein: ASSYSSGGYYEQY

J gene: TRBJ2-7
CDR3 length: 11
V gene: TRBV11-2
CDR3 protein: ASSLVRGYEQY

J gene: TRBJ1-1
CDR3 length: 11
V gene: TRBV6-5
CDR3 protein: ASSPGTETEAF

J gene: TRBJ2-3
CDR3 length: 12
V gene: TRBV24-1
CDR3 protein: ATSGRTGADTQY

J gene: TRBJ1-1
CDR3 length: 13
V gene: TRBV12-3/TRBV12-4
CDR3 protein: ASSFDRGMNTEAF

J gene: TRBJ2-3
CDR3 length: 18
V gene: TRBV3-1
CDR3 protein: ASSLTGGEGPSGTTDTQY

J gene: TRBJ2-4
CDR3 length: 11
V gene: TRBV29-1
CDR3 protein: SVETVAKNIQY

J gene: TRBJ2-7
CDR3 length: 12
V gene: TRBV28
CDR3 protein: ASSLGLVLYEQY

J gene: TRBJ2-7
CDR3 length: 12
V gene: TRBV6-2/TRBV6-3
CDR3 protein: ASISGQATYEQY

J gene: TRBJ2-5
CDR3 length: 13
V gene: TRBV7-2
CDR3 protein: ASSLAGGHQETQY

J gene: TRBJ2-7
CDR3 length: 11
V gene: TRBV4-3
CDR3 protein: ASSLGLGYEQY

J gene: TRBJ2-3
CDR3 length: 14
V gene: TRBV4-1
CDR3 protein: ASSQVGLAGVDTQY

J gene: TRBJ2-7
CDR3 length: 12
V gene: TRBV4-3
CDR3 protein: ASSQAVTGREQY

J gene: TRBJ2-7
CDR3 length: 12
V gene: TRBV12-5
CDR3 protein: ASGLVGRAREQY

J gene: TRBJ2-1
CDR3 length: 13
V gene: TRBV28
CDR3 protein: ASSLKEMPYNEQF

J gene: TRBJ2-7
CDR3 length: 11
V gene: TRBV2
CDR3 protein: ASSKTVPYEQY

J gene: TRBJ2-7
CDR3 length: 12
V gene: TRBV7-9
CDR3 protein: ASSLGGQPRIDD

J gene: TRBJ2-2
CDR3 length: 14
V gene: TRBV2
CDR3 protein: ASSSISGRGAGELF

J gene: TRBJ1-4
CDR3 length: 14
V gene: TRBV7-9
CDR3 protein: ASSYLATSLGEKLF

J gene: TRBJ2-6
CDR3 length: 18
V gene: TRBV5-5
CDR3 protein: ASSYNKETGKVSGANVLT

J gene: TRBJ1-1
CDR3 length: 13
V gene: TRBV6-2/TRBV6-3
CDR3 protein: ASSYRGSLNTEAF

J gene: TRBJ2-3
CDR3 length: 14
V gene: TRBV12-3/TRBV12-4
CDR3 protein: ASSFLASGGPDTQY